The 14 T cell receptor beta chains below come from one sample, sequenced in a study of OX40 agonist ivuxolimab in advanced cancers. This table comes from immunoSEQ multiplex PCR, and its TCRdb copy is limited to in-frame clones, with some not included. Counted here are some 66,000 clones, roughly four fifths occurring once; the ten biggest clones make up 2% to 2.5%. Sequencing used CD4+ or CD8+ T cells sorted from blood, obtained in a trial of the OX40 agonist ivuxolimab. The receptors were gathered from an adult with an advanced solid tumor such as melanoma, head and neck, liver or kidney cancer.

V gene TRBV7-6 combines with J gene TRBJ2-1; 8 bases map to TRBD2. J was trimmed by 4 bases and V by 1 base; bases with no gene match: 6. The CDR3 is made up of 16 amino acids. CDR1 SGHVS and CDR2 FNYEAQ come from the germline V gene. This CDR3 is CASSLVMGLEYNEQFF. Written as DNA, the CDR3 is TGTGCCAGCAGCTTAGTGATGGGACTAGAGTACAATGAGCAGTTCTTC. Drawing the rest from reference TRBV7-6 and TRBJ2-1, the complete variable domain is GAGVSQSPRYKVTKRGQDVALRCDPISGHVSLYWYRQALGQGPEFLTYFNYEAQQDKSGLPNDRFSAERPEGSISTLTIQRTEQRDSAMYRCASSLVMGLEYNEQFFGPGTRLTVL.

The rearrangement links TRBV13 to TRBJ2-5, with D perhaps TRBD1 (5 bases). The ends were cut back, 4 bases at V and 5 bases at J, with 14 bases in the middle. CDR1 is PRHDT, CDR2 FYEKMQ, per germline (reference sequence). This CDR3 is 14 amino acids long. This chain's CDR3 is CASSSRRVGETQYF. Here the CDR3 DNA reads TGTGCCAGCAGCTCCCGCAGGGTGGGGGAGACCCAGTACTTC.

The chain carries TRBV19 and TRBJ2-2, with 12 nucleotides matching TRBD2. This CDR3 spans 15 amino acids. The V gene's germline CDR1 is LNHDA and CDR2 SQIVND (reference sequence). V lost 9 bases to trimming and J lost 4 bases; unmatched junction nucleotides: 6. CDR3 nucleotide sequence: TGTGCCAGCTCAGGGACTAGCGGGTTCACCGGGGAGCTGTTTTTT. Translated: CASSGTSGFTGELFF.

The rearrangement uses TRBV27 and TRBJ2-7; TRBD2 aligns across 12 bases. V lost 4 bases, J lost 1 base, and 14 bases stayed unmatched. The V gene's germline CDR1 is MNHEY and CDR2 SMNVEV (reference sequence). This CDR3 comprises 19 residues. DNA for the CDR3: TGTGCCAGCAGTTCATACGGACTAGCGGGACTGGGGGGGTCCTACGAGCAGTACTTC. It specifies CASSSYGLAGLGGSYEQYF.

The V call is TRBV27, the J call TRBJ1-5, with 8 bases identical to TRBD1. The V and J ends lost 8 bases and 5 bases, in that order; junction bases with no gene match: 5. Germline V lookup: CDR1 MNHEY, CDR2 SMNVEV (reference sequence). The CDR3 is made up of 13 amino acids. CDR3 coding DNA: TGTGCCAGCCCGACAGGGGATCATCAGCCCCAGCATTTT. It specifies CASPTGDHQPQHF.

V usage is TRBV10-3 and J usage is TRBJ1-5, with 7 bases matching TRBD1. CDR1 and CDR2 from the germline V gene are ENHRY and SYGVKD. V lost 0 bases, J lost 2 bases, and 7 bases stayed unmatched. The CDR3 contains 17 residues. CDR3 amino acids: CAISESVVGQGNQPQHF. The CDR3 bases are TGTGCCATCAGTGAGTCGGTGGTCGGACAGGGCAATCAGCCCCAGCATTTT.

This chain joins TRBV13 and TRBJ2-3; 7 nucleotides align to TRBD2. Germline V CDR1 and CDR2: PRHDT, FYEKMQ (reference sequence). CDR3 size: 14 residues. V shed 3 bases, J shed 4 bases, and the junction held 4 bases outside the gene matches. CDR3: CASSFRLAPDTQYF. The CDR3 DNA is TGTGCCAGCAGCTTCCGACTAGCCCCAGATACGCAGTATTTT.

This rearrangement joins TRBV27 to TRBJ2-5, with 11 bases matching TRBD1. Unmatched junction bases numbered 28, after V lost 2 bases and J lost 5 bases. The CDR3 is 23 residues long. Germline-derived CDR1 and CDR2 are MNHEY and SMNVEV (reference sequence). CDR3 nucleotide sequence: TGTGCCAGCAGTTTAACTGCTACCACGCGGGGTGGGACAGGGGGTAAGTGGCAGGAGACCCAGTACTTC. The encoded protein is CASSLTATTRGGTGGKWQETQYF.

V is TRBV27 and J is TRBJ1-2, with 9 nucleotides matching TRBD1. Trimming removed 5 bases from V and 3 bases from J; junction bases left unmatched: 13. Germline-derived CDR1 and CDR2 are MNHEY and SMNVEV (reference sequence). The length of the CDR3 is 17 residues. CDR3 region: CASSTRGTGLGHYGYTF. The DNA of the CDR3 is TGTGCCAGCAGTACCAGGGGGACAGGGCTTGGGCACTATGGCTACACCTTC.

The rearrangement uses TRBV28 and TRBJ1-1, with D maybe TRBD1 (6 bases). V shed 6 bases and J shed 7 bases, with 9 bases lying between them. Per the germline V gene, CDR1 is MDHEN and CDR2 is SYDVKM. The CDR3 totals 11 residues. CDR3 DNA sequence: TGTGCCAGCAGCCACAGGGATGAAGCTTTCTTT. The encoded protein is CASSHRDEAFF.

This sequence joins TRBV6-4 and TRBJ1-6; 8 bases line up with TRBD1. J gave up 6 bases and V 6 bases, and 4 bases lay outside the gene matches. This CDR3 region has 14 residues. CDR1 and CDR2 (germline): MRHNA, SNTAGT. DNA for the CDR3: TGTGCCAGCAGCACAGGGGGGGGTAATTCACCCCTCCACTTT. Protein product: CASSTGGGNSPLHF.

As DNA, the CDR3 is TGTGCCATCAGTGAGTCATTGACTAGCGGACCAAACAATGAGCAGTTCTTC. Amino acid sequence: CAISESLTSGPNNEQFF. This chain uses TRBV10-3 with TRBJ2-1; 9 bases fit TRBD2. Germline V gives CDR1 ENHRY, CDR2 SYGVKD. J gave up 5 bases and V 0 bases, and 8 bases lay outside the gene matches. The CDR3 spans 17 residues.

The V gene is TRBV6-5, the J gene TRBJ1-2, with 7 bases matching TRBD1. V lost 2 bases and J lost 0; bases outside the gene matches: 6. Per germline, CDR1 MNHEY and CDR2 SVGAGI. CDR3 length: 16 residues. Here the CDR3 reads CASSYRGREANYGYTF. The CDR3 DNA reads TGTGCCAGCAGTTACAGGGGGCGGGAGGCTAACTATGGCTACACCTTC.

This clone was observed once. The CDR3 DNA sequence: TGTGCCAGCCGGACAGGGGAAGACTATGGCTACACCTTC. It yields the protein CASRTGEDYGYTF. V and J are TRBV13 and TRBJ1-2, with 9 bases identical to TRBD1. V lost 8 bases, J lost 3 bases, and 4 bases stayed unmatched. Germline CDR1 and CDR2: PRHDT and FYEKMQ (reference sequence). This CDR3 contains 13 residues.